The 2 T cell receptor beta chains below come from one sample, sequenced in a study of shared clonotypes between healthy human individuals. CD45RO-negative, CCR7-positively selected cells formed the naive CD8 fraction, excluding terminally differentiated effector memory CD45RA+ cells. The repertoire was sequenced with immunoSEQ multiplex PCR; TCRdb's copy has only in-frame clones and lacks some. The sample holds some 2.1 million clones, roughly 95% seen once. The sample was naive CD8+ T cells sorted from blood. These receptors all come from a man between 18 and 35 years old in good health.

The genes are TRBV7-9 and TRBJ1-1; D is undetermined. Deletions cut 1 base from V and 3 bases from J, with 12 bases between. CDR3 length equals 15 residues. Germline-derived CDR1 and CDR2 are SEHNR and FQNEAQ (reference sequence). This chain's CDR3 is CASSLGWSGDTEAFF. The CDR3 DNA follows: TGTGCCAGCAGCTTAGGATGGTCCGGAGACACTGAAGCTTTCTTT.

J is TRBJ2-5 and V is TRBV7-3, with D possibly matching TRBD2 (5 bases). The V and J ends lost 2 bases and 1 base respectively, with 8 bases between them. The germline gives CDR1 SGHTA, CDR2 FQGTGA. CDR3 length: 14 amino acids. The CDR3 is CASSLEAAQETQYF. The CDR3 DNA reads TGTGCCAGCAGCTTAGAAGCGGCCCAAGAGACCCAGTACTTC.